Sequencing of this T cell receptor (beta chain) was carried out in a study of cytomegalovirus exposure and HLA in healthy donors. Overall study findings and caveats: Available immune exposure information covered CMV serostatus only.

With respect to this clone: The target antigen is unknown.

Amplification used 60 Vbeta primers and 13 Jbeta primers. The method was immunoSEQ multiplex PCR; TCRdb's version includes in-frame clones alone and lacks a portion of them. The sample table includes about 38,000 clones. CDR3 length equals 13 residues. CDR1 SGHAT and CDR2 FQNNGV come from the germline V gene. V was shortened by 5 bases and J by 1 base, with 8 bases between the two germline ends. The source of this sequence is a man aged 35 to 55 in good health and CMV-seropositive. Sample: PBMCs. J is TRBJ1-1 and V is TRBV11-2; D not resolved. In DNA, the CDR3 is TGTGCCAGCAGCCCCGACACGAACACTGAAGCTTTCTTT. This gives the protein CASSPDTNTEAFF. Based on the CDR3 plus reference TRBV11-2 and TRBJ1-1, the full variable domain is EAGVAQSPRYKIIEKRQSVAFWCNPISGHATLYWYQQILGQGPKLLIQFQNNGVVDDSQLPKDRFSAERLKGVDSTLKIQPAKLEDSAVYLCASSPDTNTEAFFGQGTRLTVV.